The 10 T cell receptor beta chains below come from one sample, sequenced in a study of T-cell reconstitution after alpha-beta-depleted transplantation in children. TCRbeta library construction was performed incorporating unique molecular identifiers. TCRdb reanalysed the PCR reads using MiXCR and keeps one entry per CDR3 protein. The data show about 580,000 distinct CDR3 sequences, around 27% seen once. Sample: PBMCs, taken before TCRalphabeta/CD19-depleted stem cell transplant. These TCRs come from a boy less than two years old with Wiskott-Aldrich syndrome, due to receive a stem cell transplant.

This clonotype was observed a few times. The chain carries TRBV5-6 and TRBJ1-2; D is ambiguous. The germline V gene encodes CDR1 SGHDT and CDR2 YYEEEE. V lost 5 bases, J lost 2 bases, and 10 bases lay in between. CDR3 length: 13 residues. This CDR3 is CASSAMANYGYTF. The CDR3 DNA follows: TGTGCCAGCAGTGCAATGGCGAACTATGGCTACACCTTC.

This clonotype was seen only a few times. The chain joins TRBV7-9 to TRBJ2-1; 8 bases line up with TRBD2. CDR3 length: 15 amino acids. J lost 5 bases, V lost 6 bases, and 9 bases had no gene match. The V gene's germline CDR1 is SEHNR and CDR2 FQNEAQ (reference sequence). CDR3 DNA: TGTGCCAGCAGTGTACTAGCGGTTTCCCACAATGAGCAGTTCTTC. Its translation: CASSVLAVSHNEQFF. The whole variable domain, remainder taken from reference TRBV7-9 and TRBJ2-1, is DTGVSQNPRHKITKRGQNVTFRCDPISEHNRLYWYRQTLGQGPEFLTYFQNEAQLEKSRLLSDRFSAERPKGSFSTLEIQRTEQGDSAMYLCASSVLAVSHNEQFFGPGTRLTVL.

The chain employs TRBV5-1 and TRBJ2-3, with 7 bases identical to TRBD1. The CDR3 is made up of 14 amino acids. V shed 3 bases, J shed 3 bases, and the junction held 4 bases outside the gene matches. Germline-derived CDR1 and CDR2 are SGHRS and YFSETQ. CDR3 sequence: CASSWDRETDTQYF. CDR3 DNA: TGCGCCAGCAGCTGGGACAGAGAGACAGATACGCAGTATTTT.

The J gene is TRBJ2-2, the V gene TRBV5-1; 14 nucleotides agree with TRBD2. The CDR3 loop spans 21 amino acids. The germline gives CDR1 SGHRS, CDR2 YFSETQ. Losses at the gene ends were 4 bases for V and 6 bases for J; bases not matched to a gene: 20. In nucleotides, the CDR3 is TGCGCCAGCAGCCAACCACCGGGACAGGGATCGACTAGCGGGAGGGCCGGGGAGCTGTTTTTT. Its translation is CASSQPPGQGSTSGRAGELFF.

This clonotype was observed a few times. V and J are TRBV6-5 and TRBJ1-3; the D gene is possibly TRBD1 (6 bases). This CDR3 has 18 amino acids. Trimming removed 6 bases from V and 2 bases from J, with 23 bases in between. Per the germline V gene, CDR1 is MNHEY and CDR2 is SVGAGI. The CDR3 nucleotides are TGTGCCAGCAGCTTACGTCAGGGGTTGTTCGGAACTGGAAACACCATATATTTT. This translates into CASSLRQGLFGTGNTIYF.

V is TRBV20-1 and J is TRBJ2-7, with 10 bases that match TRBD2. Germline loops: CDR1 DFQATT, CDR2 SNEGSKA (reference sequence). V was clipped by 2 bases and J by 2 bases; unmatched bases: 6. The CDR3 length is 15 residues. CDR3 nucleotides: TGCAGTGCTAGACCCAGGACTAGCGGAACCTACGAGCAGTACTTC. Translating gives CSARPRTSGTYEQYF.

The chain's CDR3 is CASSPGATNYGYTF. CDR3 nucleotide sequence: TGTGCCAGCAGCCCAGGGGCTACGAACTATGGCTACACCTTC. J is TRBJ1-2 and V is TRBV3-1; D perhaps matches TRBD1 (6 bases). CDR1 LGHDT and CDR2 YNNKEL come from the germline V gene (reference sequence). CDR3 length equals 14 residues. Deletions cut 4 bases from V and 2 bases from J, with 11 bases between. The variable domain in full, with the rest retrieved from reference TRBV3-1 and TRBJ1-2, is DTAVSQTPKYLVTQMGNDKSIKCEQNLGHDTMYWYKQDSKKFLKIMFSYNNKELIINETVPNRFSPKSPDKAHLNLHINSLELGDSAVYFCASSPGATNYGYTFGSGTRLTVV.

This clonotype was detected many times. V is TRBV7-9 and J is TRBJ2-1; no firm D call. This CDR3 is 14 amino acids long. The germline CDR1 and CDR2 sequences are SEHNR and FQNEAQ (reference sequence). Trimming cost V 2 bases and J 9 bases, with 14 bases left between them. As DNA, the CDR3 is TGTGCCAGCAGCTTATTTGGTTCCGTTCCTGAGCAGTTCTTC. Translating it yields CASSLFGSVPEQFF.

This clonotype was counted between two and nine times. The chain carries TRBV7-2 and TRBJ2-7; D is unresolved. V dropped 0 bases and J dropped 5 bases, with 8 bases sitting between them. Germline V gene lookup returns CDR1 SGHTA and CDR2 FQGNSA. This CDR3 has 13 residues. CDR3 nucleotide sequence: TGTGCCAGCAGCTTAGCTAGGACGAACGAGCAGTACTTC. Translation gives CASSLARTNEQYF.

This sequence joins TRBV27 and TRBJ2-3; TRBD2 agrees at 8 bases. Unmatched junction bases numbered 9, after V lost 4 bases and J lost 0 bases. The germline CDR1 and CDR2 sequences are MNHEY and SMNVEV (reference sequence). The CDR3 runs to 17 residues. As DNA, the CDR3 is TGTGCCAGCAGTTCGCCCGGGACTAGGCGTAGCACAGATACGCAGTATTTT. Translation gives CASSSPGTRRSTDTQYF.